This T cell receptor (beta chain) appears in the sequencing data of a study of PD-1 blockade in classical Hodgkin lymphoma. Findings and limits, study-wide: The authors excluded patients who started nivolumab under 1 year after ASCT. A significant rise in TCR diversity by C4D1 was seen for CD4+ but not CD8+ cells. Baseline TCR diversity was reportedly lower in newly diagnosed patients than healthy donors. No one has yet defined what causes the repertoire differences, which may be disease activity or prior therapy.

The V end was cut by 1 base, the J end by 1 base, with 13 bases between. The CDR3 loop spans 16 amino acids. Germline V lookup: CDR1 LGHNA, CDR2 YNFKEQ. Each patient experienced a relapse that followed autologous stem cell transplantation, and brentuximab vedotin exposure varied. PBMCs, once thawed, yielded CD8+ T cells isolated by magnetic negative selection. Assay: immunoSEQ multiplex PCR; the TCRdb copy retains only in-frame clones and omits some. Among about 29,000 clones listed, about 90% were seen once. Note on this clone: Its cognate antigen is unknown.

The specimen comprised CD8+ T cells from blood, sampled at baseline. This receptor was obtained from a human donor with classical Hodgkin lymphoma. The chain couples TRBV4-2 to TRBJ1-1, with no clear D. Written as DNA, the CDR3 is TGTGCCAGCAGCCAAGCTTCTTTGCGGAAGAACACTGAAGCTTTCTTT. Translating it yields CASSQASLRKNTEAFF.